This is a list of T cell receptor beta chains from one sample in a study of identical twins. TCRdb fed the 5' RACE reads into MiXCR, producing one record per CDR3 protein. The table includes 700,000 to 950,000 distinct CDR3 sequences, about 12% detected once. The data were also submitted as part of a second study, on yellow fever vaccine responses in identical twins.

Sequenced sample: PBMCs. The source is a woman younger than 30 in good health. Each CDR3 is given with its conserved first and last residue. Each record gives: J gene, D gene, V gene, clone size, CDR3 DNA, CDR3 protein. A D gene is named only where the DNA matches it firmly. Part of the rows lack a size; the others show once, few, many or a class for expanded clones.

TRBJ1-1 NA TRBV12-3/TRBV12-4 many TGTGCCAGCAGATACGGGACAAAAGGCGCTTTCTTT CASRYGTKGAFF
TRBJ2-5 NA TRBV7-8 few TGTGCCAGCAGCTTGGGTGGGTGGATCCAAGAGACCCAGTACTTC CASSLGGWIQETQYF
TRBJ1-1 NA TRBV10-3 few TGTGCCATCAGTGAGTCGAGGGAGGGAACCCAAGCTTTCTTT CAISESREGTQAFF
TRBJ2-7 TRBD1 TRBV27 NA TGTGCCAGCAGTTTATCTGGCCAGGGGGCAGCCTGGGTCTACGAGCAGTACTTC CASSLSGQGAAWVYEQYF
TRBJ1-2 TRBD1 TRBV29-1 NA TGCAGCGTTGATGGGGGCGCAGGGGGTGATTTAGGCTACACCTTC CSVDGGAGGDLGYTF
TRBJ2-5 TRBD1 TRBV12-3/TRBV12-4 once TGTACCTGCTGTCCCCCCGGAACCCGAACAGGGGGTAGAGAGACCCAGTACTTC CTCCPPGTRTGGRETQYF
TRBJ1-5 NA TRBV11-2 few TGTGCCAGCAGCGTCAGCGACAGGAATCAGCCCCAGCATTTT CASSVSDRNQPQHF
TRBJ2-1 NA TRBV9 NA TGTGCCAGCAGCGGAGATGGGTCTTACAATGAGCAGTTCTTC CASSGDGSYNEQFF
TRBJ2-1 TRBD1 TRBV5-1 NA TGCGCCAGCAGCACCGGACAGGTCCACAATGAGCAGTTCTTC CASSTGQVHNEQFF
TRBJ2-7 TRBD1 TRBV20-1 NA TGCAGTGCTAAAACCGGGACAGGGCCCTACGAGCAGTACTTC CSAKTGTGPYEQYF
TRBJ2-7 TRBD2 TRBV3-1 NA TGTGCCAGCAGCCCGGGGGGACCTCTCTACGAGCAGTACTTC CASSPGGPLYEQYF
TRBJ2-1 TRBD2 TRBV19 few TGTGCCAGTAGTATAGCTAGCGGGAGTGTTCATGAGCAGTTCTTC CASSIASGSVHEQFF
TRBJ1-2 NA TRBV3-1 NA TGTGCCAGCAGCCAAGAAGGGTCTCGTGGCTACACCTTC CASSQEGSRGYTF
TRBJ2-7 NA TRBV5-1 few TGCGCCAGCAGCGGCGGGTCCTACAATCCCCCTTACGAGCAGTACTTC CASSGGSYNPPYEQYF
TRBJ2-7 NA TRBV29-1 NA TGCAGCGTTGCGGGCTCCCCCGGGGTCGAGCAGTACTTC CSVAGSPGVEQYF
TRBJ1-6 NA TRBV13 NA TGTGCCAGCAGCTTAGTGGGGGAATCACCCCTCCACTTT CASSLVGESPLHF
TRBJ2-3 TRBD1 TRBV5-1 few TGCGCCAGCAGCTTCGTAACAGGGGGCCGGGCAGATACGCAGTATTTT CASSFVTGGRADTQYF
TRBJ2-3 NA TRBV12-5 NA TGTGCTAGTGGTTTGCCCTTAACGGCGAGGAACACAGATACGCAGTATTTT CASGLPLTARNTDTQYF
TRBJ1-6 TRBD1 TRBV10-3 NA TGTGCCACCGGGACAGGGGGTTCACCCCTCCACTTT CATGTGGSPLHF
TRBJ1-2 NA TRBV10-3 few TGTGCCATCAGTGAGACGGCAGAATATGGCTACACCTTC CAISETAEYGYTF
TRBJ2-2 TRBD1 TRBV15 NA TGTGCCACCAAAGCCGGGACAGTAGGTGTTTATGCCGGGGAGCTGTTTTTT CATKAGTVGVYAGELFF
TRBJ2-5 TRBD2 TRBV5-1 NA TGCGCCAGCAGCTTGGCCGCGGCTAGCGGGGAACAACAAGAGACCCAGTACTTC CASSLAAASGEQQETQYF
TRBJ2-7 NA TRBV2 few TGTGCCAGCAAACCCCCGGGGGCTGGCGAGCAGTACTTC CASKPPGAGEQYF
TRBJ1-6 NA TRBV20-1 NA TGCAGTGCTAGAGTAGGACAGATGAGCTCACCCCTCCACTTT CSARVGQMSSPLHF
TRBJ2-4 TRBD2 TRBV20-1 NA TGCAGTGCCGAGGGGACTAGCGGGAGCAGATACATTCAGTACTTC CSAEGTSGSRYIQYF
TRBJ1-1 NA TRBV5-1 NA TGCGCCAGCAGCTTGGTACAGCCGAACACTGAAGCTTTCTTT CASSLVQPNTEAFF